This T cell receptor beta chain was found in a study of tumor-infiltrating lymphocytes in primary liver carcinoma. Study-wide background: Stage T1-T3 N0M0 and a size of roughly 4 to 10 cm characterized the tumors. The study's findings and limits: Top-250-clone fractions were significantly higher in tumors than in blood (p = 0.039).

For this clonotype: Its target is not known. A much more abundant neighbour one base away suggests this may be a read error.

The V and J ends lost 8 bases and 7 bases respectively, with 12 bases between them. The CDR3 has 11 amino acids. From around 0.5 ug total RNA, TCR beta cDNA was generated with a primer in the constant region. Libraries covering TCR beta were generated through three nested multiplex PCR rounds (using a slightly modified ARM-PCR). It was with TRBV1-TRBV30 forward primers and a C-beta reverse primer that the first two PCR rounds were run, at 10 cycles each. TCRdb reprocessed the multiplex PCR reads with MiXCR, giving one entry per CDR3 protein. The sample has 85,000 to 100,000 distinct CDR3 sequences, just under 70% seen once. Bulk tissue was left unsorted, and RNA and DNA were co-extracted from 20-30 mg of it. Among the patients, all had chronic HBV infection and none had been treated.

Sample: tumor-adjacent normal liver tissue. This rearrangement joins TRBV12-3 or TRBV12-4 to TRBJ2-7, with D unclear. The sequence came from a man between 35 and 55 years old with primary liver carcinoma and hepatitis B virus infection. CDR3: CASGLTREQYF. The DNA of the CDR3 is TGTGCCAGCGGCCTTACTCGAGAGCAGTACTTC.